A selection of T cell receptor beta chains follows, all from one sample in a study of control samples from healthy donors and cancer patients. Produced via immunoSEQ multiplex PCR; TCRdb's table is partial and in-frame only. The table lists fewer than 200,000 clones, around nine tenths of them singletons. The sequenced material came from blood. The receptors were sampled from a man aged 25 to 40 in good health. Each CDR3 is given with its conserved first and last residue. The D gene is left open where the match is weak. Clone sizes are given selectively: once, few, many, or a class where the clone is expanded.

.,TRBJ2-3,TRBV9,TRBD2,CASSLGLAGAGGTDTQYF,TGTGCCAGCAGCTTAGGACTAGCGGGGGCCGGGGGCACAGATACGCAGTATTTT
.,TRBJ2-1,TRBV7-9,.,CASSSQGNEQFF,TGTGCCAGCAGCTCGCAGGGCAATGAGCAGTTCTTC
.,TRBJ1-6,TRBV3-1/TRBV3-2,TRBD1,CASSLGTATNSPLHF,TGTGCCAGCAGCCTCGGGACAGCGACTAATTCACCCCTCCACTTT
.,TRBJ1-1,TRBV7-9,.,CASSAALSEVFF,TGTGCCAGCAGCGCTGCGCTCTCGGAGGTTTTCTTT
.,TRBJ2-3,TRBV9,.,CASSVTGLSTDTQYF,TGTGCCAGCAGCGTCACAGGACTTAGCACAGATACGCAGTATTTT
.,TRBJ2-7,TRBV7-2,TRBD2,CASSFWGRGDEQYF,TGTGCCAGCAGCTTTTGGGGCCGGGGGGACGAGCAGTACTTC
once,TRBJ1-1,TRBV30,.,CAWLRDTEAFF,TGTGCCTGGCTCAGGGACACTGAAGCTTTCTTT
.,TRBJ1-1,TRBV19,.,CASSARSLNTEAFF,TGTGCCAGTAGTGCAAGGTCCTTGAACACTGAAGCTTTCTTT
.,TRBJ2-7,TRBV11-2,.,CASRVLDVGAYEQYF,TGTGCCAGCAGAGTCCTGGACGTAGGCGCCTACGAGCAGTACTTC
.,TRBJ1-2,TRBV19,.,CASSIDGQRWVNYGYTF,TGTGCCAGTAGTATAGATGGACAGCGATGGGTGAACTATGGCTACACCTTC
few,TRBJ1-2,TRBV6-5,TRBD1,CASTLEGGGGGYTF,TGTGCCAGCACCCTAGAGGGAGGGGGCGGTGGCTACACCTTC
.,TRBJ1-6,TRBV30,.,CAWSGDPSPLHF,TGTGCCTGGAGTGGGGACCCTTCACCCCTCCACTTT
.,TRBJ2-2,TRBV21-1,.,CASSIEVAGGPTGELFF,TGTGCCAGCAGTATAGAGGTAGCGGGAGGCCCCACCGGGGAGCTGTTTTTT
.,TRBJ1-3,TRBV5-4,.,CASSLRFTNTGRGNTIYF,TGTGCCAGCAGCTTGCGCTTCACCAATACAGGGAGGGGAAACACCATATATTTT
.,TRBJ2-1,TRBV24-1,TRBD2,CATSDKTSLTYNEQFF,TGTGCCACCAGTGATAAGACTAGCTTAACCTACAATGAGCAGTTCTTC
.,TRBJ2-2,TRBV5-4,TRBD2,CASSLGLAGGGRGELFF,TGTGCCAGCAGCCTGGGACTAGCGGGGGGCGGCCGCGGGGAGCTGTTTTTT
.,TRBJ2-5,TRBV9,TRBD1,CASSAGQGAPETQYF,TGTGCCAGCAGCGCCGGACAGGGAGCCCCAGAGACCCAGTACTTC
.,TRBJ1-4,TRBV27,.,CASSLFGPGRVPSTNEKLFF,TGTGCCAGCAGTTTATTTGGTCCTGGACGGGTCCCATCAACTAATGAAAAACTGTTTTTT
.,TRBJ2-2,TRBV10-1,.,CATIRGRSGELFF,TGCGCCACCATTCGGGGAAGGTCCGGGGAGCTGTTTTTT
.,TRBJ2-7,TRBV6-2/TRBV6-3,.,CASSPAAAEQYF,TGTGCCAGCAGTCCAGCGGCGGCCGAGCAGTACTTC
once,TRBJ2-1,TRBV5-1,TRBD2,CASSGSGRYNEQFF,TGCGCCAGCAGTGGTAGCGGGAGGTACAATGAGCAGTTCTTC
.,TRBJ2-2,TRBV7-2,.,CASSLGLGDTGELFF,TGTGCCAGCAGCCTGGGGCTAGGGGACACCGGGGAGCTGTTTTTT
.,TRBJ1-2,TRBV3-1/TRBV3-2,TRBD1,CASSQDTTGGAYGYTF,TGTGCCAGCAGCCAAGATACCACAGGGGGGGCCTATGGCTACACCTTC
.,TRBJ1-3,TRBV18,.,CASSPPDRRSGNTIYF,TGTGCCAGCTCACCCCCCGACCGACGCTCTGGAAACACCATATATTTT
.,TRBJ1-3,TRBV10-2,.,CASSEFSIATGNTIYF,TGCGCCAGCAGTGAGTTTAGTATCGCAACGGGAAACACCATATATTTT
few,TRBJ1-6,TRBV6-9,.,CASGLGVGVHSPLHF,TGTGCCAGCGGGTTGGGGGTTGGGGTTCATTCACCCCTCCACTTT
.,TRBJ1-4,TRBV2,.,CASSETSGKLFF,TGTGCCAGCAGTGAAACTAGTGGAAAACTGTTTTTT
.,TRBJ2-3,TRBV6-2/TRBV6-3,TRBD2,CASSYRIAGGRVDTQYF,TGTGCCAGCAGTTACCGTATAGCGGGGGGAAGGGTGGATACGCAGTATTTT
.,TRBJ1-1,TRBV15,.,CATSAPGVNTEAFF,TGTGCCACCAGCGCCCCCGGGGTTAACACTGAAGCTTTCTTT
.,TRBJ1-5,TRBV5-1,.,CASSDGTTDDQPQHF,TGCGCCAGCAGCGATGGGACCACAGACGATCAGCCCCAGCATTTT
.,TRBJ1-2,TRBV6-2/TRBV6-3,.,CASRPQGNYGYTF,TGTGCCAGCAGACCTCAGGGTAACTATGGCTACACCTTC
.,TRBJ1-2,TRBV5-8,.,CASSLRPAYGYTF,TGTGCCAGCAGCTTACGGCCGGCTTATGGCTACACCTTC